The present TCR beta chain was sequenced within a study of metastatic and nonmetastatic thyroid tumors. Overall study: Thyroid patients, malignant and benign, had repertoires compared across blood and tumor or nodule tissue. Study-wide findings and caveats: It was reportedly found that TCR beta diversity was significantly higher in malignant thyroid tumors than in benign nodules, a difference seen in both blood and tumor samples.

Comment on this clone: Its antigen is unidentified. This may arise from a read error, as a much more abundant clone is one base away.

Germline CDR1 WSHSY, CDR2 SAAADI. The CDR3 extends over 15 amino acids. No patient had received any treatment before thyroid surgery. Authors' analysis steps: Clinicopathological groups of papillary thyroid cancer showed CDR3 differences that were used to build a distant-metastasis classifier. TCRdb re-called the PCR reads through MiXCR. In this record, the V and J calls reflect TCRdb's handling and not the investigators' own analysis. In the table there are about 36,000 clones, under 25% of which are singletons. Input material: blood. The source of this sequence is a female donor with papillary thyroid cancer or a benign thyroid nodule (not recorded which). Some clones in this sample may be carry-over from other donors' samples. The V and J genes are TRBV10-2 and TRBJ1-3; D not resolved. The CDR3 bases are TGCGCCAGCAGTGTAGTCGGGATCTCTGGAAACACCATATACTTT. Translating gives CASSVVGISGNTIYF.